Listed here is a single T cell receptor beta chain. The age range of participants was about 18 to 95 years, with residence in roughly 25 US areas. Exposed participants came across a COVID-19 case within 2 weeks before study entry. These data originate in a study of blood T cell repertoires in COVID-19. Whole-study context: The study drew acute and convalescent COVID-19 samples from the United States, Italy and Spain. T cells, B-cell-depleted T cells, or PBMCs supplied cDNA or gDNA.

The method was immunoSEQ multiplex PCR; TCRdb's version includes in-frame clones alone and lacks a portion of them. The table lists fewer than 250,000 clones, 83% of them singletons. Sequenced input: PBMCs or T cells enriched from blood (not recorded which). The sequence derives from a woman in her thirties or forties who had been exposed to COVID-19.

CDR3 coding DNA: TGTGCCTGGAGTCTTCCCTACGAGCAGTACTTC. Its translation is CAWSLPYEQYF. The chain links TRBV30 to TRBJ2-7; D not resolved. V gave up 2 bases and J gave up 2 bases, with 4 bases separating them. This CDR3 comprises 11 residues. Germline lookup yields CDR1 GTSNPN and CDR2 SVGIG (reference sequence). The full variable domain, in which reference TRBV30 and TRBJ2-7 provide the parts outside the CDR3, is SQTIHQWPATLVQPVGSPLSLECTVEGTSNPNLYWYRQAAGRGLQLLFYSVGIGQISSEVPQNLSASRPQDRQFILSSKKLLLSDSGFYLCAWSLPYEQYFGPGTRLTVT.